One and the same sample provided the 29 T cell receptor beta chains below, sequenced in a study of cytomegalovirus exposure and HLA in healthy donors. 60 Vbeta and 13 Jbeta primers were used in PCR. Only in-frame clones appear in the TCRdb table, and some are missing; sequencing was by immunoSEQ multiplex PCR. The repertoire holds 150,000 to 200,000 clones, roughly 74% seen once, with about 3.1% in the top ten. Sequencing was done on a sample of PBMCs. The source of these receptors is a female donor in good health and CMV-seronegative.

This clone occurred a few times. The same CDR3 arises from other DNA sequences in this sample as well. The chain links TRBV7-9 to TRBJ1-4, with 7 bases that match TRBD1. The ends lost 5 bases at V and 5 bases at J; junction bases unmatched: 5. The CDR3 loop spans 14 amino acids. Germline loops: CDR1 SEHNR, CDR2 FQNEAQ (reference sequence). As DNA, the CDR3 is TGTGCCAGCAGCCCGGGACAGTCAAATGAAAAACTGTTTTTT. Encoded protein: CASSPGQSNEKLFF. The whole variable domain, remainder taken from reference TRBV7-9 and TRBJ1-4, is DTGVSQNPRHKITKRGQNVTFRCDPISEHNRLYWYRQTLGQGPEFLTYFQNEAQLEKSRLLSDRFSAERPKGSFSTLEIQRTEQGDSAMYLCASSPGQSNEKLFFGSGTQLSVL.

With respect to this clone: The same CDR3 can be traced to other DNA sequences in this sample. The rearrangement uses TRBV7-2 and TRBJ2-4; a possible D gene is TRBD2 (5 bases). CDR3 size: 17 residues. Per the germline V gene, CDR1 is SGHTA and CDR2 is FQGNSA. V lost 0 bases, J lost 1 base, and 13 bases lay in between. The CDR3 here is CASSLASGGGAKNIQYF. CDR3 bases: TGTGCCAGCAGCTTAGCTTCGGGCGGCGGGGCCAAAAACATTCAGTACTTC.

The chain is built from TRBV14 and TRBJ2-5; weak D call: TRBD2 (6 bases). The CDR3 runs 16 residues. V lost 0 bases to trimming and J lost 2 bases, with 13 bases between them. The germline V gene has CDR1 SGHDN and CDR2 FVKESK. The CDR3 loop is CASSQDRGTRQETQYF. DNA of the CDR3: TGTGCCAGCAGCCAAGATCGTGGGACTCGGCAAGAGACCCAGTACTTC.

The rearrangement joins TRBV7-2 to TRBJ2-3; 10 bases map to TRBD2. Trimming took 5 bases from V and 2 from J; bases not matched to a gene: 10. Germline-derived CDR1 and CDR2 are SGHTA and FQGNSA. This CDR3 comprises 17 residues. For the CDR3, the DNA is TGTGCCAGCAGCCTTCGACTAGCGGGTACAGACACAGATACGCAGTATTTT. Its protein product is CASSLRLAGTDTDTQYF. The variable domain in full, with the rest retrieved from reference TRBV7-2 and TRBJ2-3, is GAGVSQSPSNKVTEKGKDVELRCDPISGHTALYWYRQSLGQGLEFLIYFQGNSAPDKSGLPSDRFSAERTGGSVSTLTIQRTQQEDSAVYLCASSLRLAGTDTDTQYFGPGTRLTVL.

This rearrangement joins TRBV12-5 to TRBJ2-1; 13 bases line up with TRBD2. The CDR3 covers 21 residues. The germline V gene has CDR1 LGHNT and CDR2 FRNRAP. V was pared by 5 bases and J by 6 bases, with 22 bases of the junction left unmatched. In DNA, the CDR3 is TGTGCTAGTGGTCCCCTATCGTCCGGGACTAGCGGGATCCTGAGCGGCAATGAGCAGTTCTTC. It yields the protein CASGPLSSGTSGILSGNEQFF.

J is TRBJ1-2 and V is TRBV4-1; 10 bases align to TRBD1. The V gene end was trimmed by 3 bases and the J gene end by 5 bases; junction bases not matched to a gene: 12. The CDR3 runs 17 residues. Looked up from germline, CDR1 is MGHRA and CDR2 is YSYEKL. The CDR3 here is CASSHILPGTGDYGYTF. The CDR3, as DNA: TGCGCCAGCAGCCATATCCTTCCCGGGACAGGGGATTATGGCTACACCTTC.

This clone came up once. The chain couples TRBV7-3 to TRBJ1-1; TRBD1 is a possible D gene (5 bases). CDR1 SGHTA and CDR2 FQGTGA come from the germline V gene. This CDR3 contains 15 residues. V gave up 0 bases and J gave up 7 bases, with 15 bases separating them. The chain's CDR3 is CASSLTSAGQSEAFF. CDR3 in DNA: TGTGCCAGCAGCTTAACGTCGGCAGGGCAAAGTGAAGCTTTCTTT. The full variable domain, rest sourced from reference TRBV7-3 and TRBJ1-1, is GAGVSQTPSNKVTEKGKYVELRCDPISGHTALYWYRQSLGQGPEFLIYFQGTGAADDSGLPNDRFFAVRPEGSVSTLKIQRTERGDSAVYLCASSLTSAGQSEAFFGQGTRLTVV.

This clone was seen only a few times. This chain connects TRBV4-1 to TRBJ1-1, with 8 bases aligning to TRBD1. Germline V gene sequence: CDR1 MGHRA, CDR2 YSYEKL. Losses at the gene ends were 1 base for V and 1 base for J; bases not matched to a gene: 8. The CDR3 runs to 17 residues. DNA of the CDR3: TGCGCCAGCAGCCAAGGGGGACAGGCTAGTTGGAACACTGAAGCTTTCTTT. Its protein product is CASSQGGQASWNTEAFF.

This clone occurred a few times. The same CDR3 arises from other DNA sequences in this sample as well. This sequence joins TRBV28 and TRBJ2-7; maybe TRBD2 (6 bases). This CDR3 spans 18 amino acids. Germline loops: CDR1 MDHEN, CDR2 SYDVKM. V was cut by 5 bases and J by 2 bases, with 25 bases left in between. The CDR3 DNA is TGTGCCAGCAGTGCGCCCCGGGGCAGGGACTCAAAACCCTACGAGCAGTACTTC. It yields the protein CASSAPRGRDSKPYEQYF.

The rearrangement uses TRBV7-2 and TRBJ2-1, with 7 bases matching TRBD2. Losses at the gene ends were 5 bases for V and 7 bases for J; bases not matched to a gene: 11. Per the germline V gene, CDR1 is SGHTA and CDR2 is FQGNSA. The CDR3 contains 15 residues. CDR3 sequence reads: CASSVTGTNPNEQFF. CDR3 nucleotides: TGTGCCAGCAGCGTAACCGGGACTAACCCTAATGAGCAGTTCTTC.

This sequence joins TRBV7-8 and TRBJ1-1; TRBD1 might be the D (6 bases). Per germline, CDR1 SGHVS and CDR2 FQNEAQ. This CDR3 spans 12 amino acids. V was shortened by 1 base and J by 14 bases, with 14 bases between the two germline ends. The CDR3 sequence is CASSLGEQGNFF. CDR3 nucleotides: TGTGCCAGCAGCTTAGGAGAGCAGGGGAACTTCTTT.

The chain is built from TRBV28 and TRBJ2-1; D remains ambiguous. The CDR3 sequence is 16 residues long. V lost 3 bases, J lost 0 bases, and 12 bases lay in between. CDR1 MDHEN and CDR2 SYDVKM come from the germline V gene. The CDR3 DNA sequence: TGTGCCAGCAGTTTCTCGATCTACAGCTCCTACAATGAGCAGTTCTTC. Protein product: CASSFSIYSSYNEQFF.

This CDR3 is CASSPRAVPQNTEAFF. In DNA form, the CDR3 reads TGTGCCAGCTCACCGAGGGCAGTGCCCCAAAACACTGAAGCTTTCTTT. The chain couples TRBV18 to TRBJ1-1; D is undetermined. The germline CDR1 and CDR2 sequences are KGHSH and LQKENI. Trimming took off 3 bases at V and 2 bases at J, with 16 bases between the two ends. This CDR3 comprises 16 residues.

This clone was detected only once. The gene calls are TRBV30 and TRBJ2-7; TRBD2 aligns across 8 bases. CDR3 size: 13 residues. Germline V CDR1 and CDR2: GTSNPN, SVGIG (reference sequence). The trim removed 1 base at V and 3 bases at J, leaving 2 bases unmatched. The CDR3 DNA reads as TGTGCCTGGAGTGCCGGGAGGGGCTACGAGCAGTACTTC. Encoded protein: CAWSAGRGYEQYF.

The chain employs TRBV7-9 and TRBJ2-3; maybe TRBD2 (6 bases). CDR1 SEHNR and CDR2 FQNEAQ come from the germline V gene (reference sequence). V was clipped by 3 bases and J by 0 bases, with 13 bases between them. The CDR3 covers 16 residues. The CDR3 DNA follows: TGTGCCAGCAGCTTGGGACGGGAGACTAGCACAGATACGCAGTATTTT. Protein: CASSLGRETSTDTQYF.

Comments on this clone: The junction shows a germline mismatch at one end, possibly a read error. The chain has TRBV7-9 and TRBJ2-7, with 8 bases matching TRBD1. Germline V gene lookup returns CDR1 SEHNR and CDR2 FQNEAQ (reference sequence). The CDR3 loop spans 16 amino acids. As DNA, the CDR3 is TGTTCCAGCAGCGCCCCCCCCCAGGGGGCACTCTACGAGCAGTACTTC. The encoded protein is CSSSAPPQGALYEQYF.

This clone was seen a few times. V usage is TRBV11-1 and J usage is TRBJ2-1; TRBD2 agrees at 12 bases. This CDR3 has 17 amino acids. Trimming at V came to 1 base and at J to 8 bases, leaving 9 bases not matched to a gene. Germline V lookup: CDR1 SGHAT, CDR2 FQDESV (reference sequence). CDR3 sequence: CASSLEGASGGADEQFF. The CDR3 DNA reads TGTGCCAGCAGCTTAGAAGGGGCTAGCGGGGGGGCCGATGAGCAGTTCTTC.

This clone has only one observation. The J gene is TRBJ2-1, the V gene TRBV11-3; a possible D gene is TRBD2 (5 bases). V lost 3 bases, J lost 1 base, and 13 bases lay in between. CDR1 is SGHNT, CDR2 YENEEA, per germline. There are 16 residues in the CDR3. DNA of the CDR3: TGTGCCAGCAGCTTCGCAGGAGGACCTTCCTACAATGAGCAGTTCTTC. As protein: CASSFAGGPSYNEQFF.

Note on this clone: This sample also contains other DNA sequences that code for the same CDR3. This sequence joins TRBV5-1 and TRBJ2-5; maybe TRBD1 (6 bases). The V gene's germline CDR1 is SGHRS and CDR2 YFSETQ. The CDR3 is 14 residues long. V lost 5 bases, J lost 4 bases, and 15 bases lay in between. As DNA, the CDR3 is TGCGCCAGCAGTCTGGTGGGGGCGGGAGAGACCCAGTACTTC. This translates into CASSLVGAGETQYF.

The chain employs TRBV10-3 and TRBJ2-5; D perhaps matches TRBD2 (5 bases). Trimming shortened V by 8 bases and J by 3 bases, and 10 bases separated the two germline ends. Germline V gene data show CDR1 as ENHRY and CDR2 as SYGVKD. There are 12 residues in the CDR3. In DNA, the CDR3 is TGTGCCATCGGTTCCGGGGAAGAGACCCAGTACTTC. This translates into CAIGSGEETQYF.

The rearrangement links TRBV9 to TRBJ1-1; a weak D match, TRBD1 (5 bases). In germline, CDR1 is SGDLS, CDR2 YYNGEE. Trimming shortened V by 4 bases and J by 5 bases, and 15 bases separated the two germline ends. This CDR3 spans 14 amino acids. DNA of the CDR3: TGTGCCAGCAGCCCAGCGGGGGTTGGAACTGAAGCTTTCTTT. As protein: CASSPAGVGTEAFF. The full variable domain, completed using reference TRBV9 and TRBJ1-1, is DSGVTQTPKHLITATGQRVTLRCSPRSGDLSVYWYQQSLDQGLQFLIQYYNGEERAKGNILERFSAQQFPDLHSELNLSSLELGDSALYFCASSPAGVGTEAFFGQGTRLTVV.

The V call is TRBV4-3, the J call TRBJ2-3; TRBD1 agrees at 8 bases. Germline CDR1 is LGHNA and CDR2 is YSLEER. The V and J ends lost 4 bases and 2 bases, in that order; junction bases with no gene match: 11. The CDR3 extends over 17 amino acids. The CDR3 nucleotides are TGCGCCAGCAGCCTCCAGGGGCAGGGGGCTCCCACAGATACGCAGTATTTT. Translating gives CASSLQGQGAPTDTQYF.

The chain links TRBV7-8 to TRBJ2-7; the match to TRBD2 covers 7 bases. Germline CDR1 is SGHVS and CDR2 is FQNEAQ. This CDR3 is built from 13 residues. V lost 2 bases to trimming and J lost 11 bases; unmatched junction nucleotides: 9. DNA for the CDR3: TGTGCCAGCAGCTTATTTTCGAGGGAGGGCAAGTACTTC. Translated: CASSLFSREGKYF.

V is TRBV19 and J is TRBJ1-5; 10 positions match TRBD1. V shed 5 bases and J 6 bases; nucleotides not matched to a gene: 7. Germline V gives CDR1 LNHDA, CDR2 SQIVND (reference sequence). CDR3 length: 15 residues. CDR3 loop: CASSLTGGGSQPQHF. Written as DNA, the CDR3 is TGTGCCAGTAGTTTGACAGGGGGCGGAAGTCAGCCCCAGCATTTT.

The chain carries TRBV28 and TRBJ2-1; 13 bases line up with TRBD2. The ends lost 9 bases at V and 4 bases at J; junction bases unmatched: 6. Germline CDR1 reads MDHEN; CDR2 reads SYDVKM. The CDR3 consists of 15 residues. CDR3 sequence (DNA): TGTGCCAGTAAAGCGGGACTAGCGGGATACAATGAGCAGTTCTTC. Translated: CASKAGLAGYNEQFF.

The V call is TRBV5-5, the J call TRBJ2-7, with 9 bases that match TRBD1. Per germline, CDR1 SGHKS and CDR2 YYEKEE (reference sequence). V trimming: 0 bases; J trimming: 7 bases; junction bases outside the gene matches: 5. The length of the CDR3 is 14 residues. CDR3: CASSLGQGGEEQYF. In DNA form, the CDR3 reads TGTGCCAGCAGCTTGGGACAGGGGGGGGAGGAGCAGTACTTC.

The CDR3 nucleotides read TGTGCCAGCTCACCACCCGGACAGGGTTCACCCCTCCACTTT. The encoded protein is CASSPPGQGSPLHF. The V call is TRBV18, the J call TRBJ1-6, with 8 nucleotides matching TRBD1. This CDR3 contains 14 residues. Trimming removed 0 bases from V and 9 bases from J; junction bases left unmatched: 1. The germline gives CDR1 KGHSH, CDR2 LQKENI.

This clone has only one observation. The chain couples TRBV10-3 to TRBJ2-2, with 9 bases that match TRBD2. V was clipped by 3 bases and J by 7 bases; unmatched bases: 9. This CDR3 has 16 amino acids. The germline gives CDR1 ENHRY, CDR2 SYGVKD. The DNA for the CDR3 is TGTGCCATCAGTGATGGCGGGAGGGCCCTGGACGGGGAGCTGTTTTTT. Translating gives CAISDGGRALDGELFF.

As concerns this clone: Its ends do not fully match the called genes, so a read error is possible. V and J are TRBV7-9 and TRBJ1-1; the D is unclear. This CDR3 is 12 amino acids long. Germline CDR1 SEHNR, CDR2 FQNEAQ (reference sequence). The CDR3 DNA follows: TGTTCCAGCAGTCAATCGGGGACTGAAGCTTTCTTT. It yields the protein CSSSQSGTEAFF.